What follows describes a single T cell receptor (beta chain). Its antigen is unidentified. This sample is drawn from a study of T cells in Graves' hyperthyroidism and ophthalmopathy. Whole-study results and caveats: Blood also showed most of the thyroid clonotypes that were expanded above 0.001. The model's output predicted ophthalmopathy at a median of around 6.9 months prior to onset.

Amplification of TCR beta CDR3 regions was performed using RNA transcripts as template. In the first-round RT-PCR of the TCR CDR3, the HTBI primer set was used. Each CDR3 protein gets one entry after TCRdb re-called the multiplex PCR reads with MiXCR. This table holds just over 550,000 distinct CDR3 sequences, about 45% found once. The V gene end was trimmed by 5 bases and the J gene end by 7 bases; junction bases not matched to a gene: 10. The CDR3 has 16 residues. Germline V gene data show CDR1 as LNHNV and CDR2 as YYDKDF (reference sequence). Material for sequencing was peripheral blood or thyroid tissue (not recorded which). The sequence was obtained from a woman aged 18-35 years with Graves' hyperthyroidism. The chain recombines TRBV15 with TRBJ1-5, with 11 nucleotides matching TRBD1. DNA for the CDR3: TGTGCCACCAGCGGGACAGGGGGGCGATGGGTGCAGCCCCAGCATTTT. Amino acids: CATSGTGGRWVQPQHF.